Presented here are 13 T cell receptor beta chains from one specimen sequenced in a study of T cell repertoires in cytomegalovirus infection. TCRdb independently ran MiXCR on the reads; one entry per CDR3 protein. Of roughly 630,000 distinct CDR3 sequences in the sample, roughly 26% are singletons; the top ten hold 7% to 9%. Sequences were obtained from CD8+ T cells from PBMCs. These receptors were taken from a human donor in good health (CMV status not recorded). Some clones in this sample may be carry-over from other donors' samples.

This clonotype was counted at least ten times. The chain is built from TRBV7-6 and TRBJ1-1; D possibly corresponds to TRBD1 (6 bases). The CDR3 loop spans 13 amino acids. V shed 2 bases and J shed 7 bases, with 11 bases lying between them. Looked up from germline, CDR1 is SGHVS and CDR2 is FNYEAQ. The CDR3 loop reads CASSLSEGVEAFF. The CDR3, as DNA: TGTGCCAGCAGCTTAAGTGAGGGGGTTGAAGCTTTCTTT.

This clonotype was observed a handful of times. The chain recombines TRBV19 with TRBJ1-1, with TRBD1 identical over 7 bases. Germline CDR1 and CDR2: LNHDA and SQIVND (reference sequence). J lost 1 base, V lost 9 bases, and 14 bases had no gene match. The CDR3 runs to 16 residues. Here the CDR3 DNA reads TGTGCCAGCCCACCCCCGGGACAGTCTAGGAACACTGAAGCTTTCTTT. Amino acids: CASPPPGQSRNTEAFF. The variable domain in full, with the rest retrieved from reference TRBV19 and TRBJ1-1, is DGGITQSPKYLFRKEGQNVTLSCEQNLNHDAMYWYRQDPGQGLRLIYYSQIVNDFQKGDIAEGYSVSREKKESFPLTVTSAQKNPTAFYLCASPPPGQSRNTEAFFGQGTRLTVV.

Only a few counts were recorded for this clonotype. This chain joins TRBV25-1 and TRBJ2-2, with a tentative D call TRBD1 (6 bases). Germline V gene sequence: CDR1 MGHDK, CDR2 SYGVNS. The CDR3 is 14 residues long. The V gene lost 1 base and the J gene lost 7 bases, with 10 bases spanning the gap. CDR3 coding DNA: TGTGCCAGCAGTGAATCCAGGGGAAACGGGGAGCTGTTTTTT. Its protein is CASSESRGNGELFF.

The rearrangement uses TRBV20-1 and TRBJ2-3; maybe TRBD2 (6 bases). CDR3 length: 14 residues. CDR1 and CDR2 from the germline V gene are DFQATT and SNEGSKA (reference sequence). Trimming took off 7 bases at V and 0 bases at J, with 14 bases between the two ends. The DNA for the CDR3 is TGCAGTGTGAGGGGAGGTTCCAGCACAGATACGCAGTATTTT. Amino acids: CSVRGGSSTDTQYF.

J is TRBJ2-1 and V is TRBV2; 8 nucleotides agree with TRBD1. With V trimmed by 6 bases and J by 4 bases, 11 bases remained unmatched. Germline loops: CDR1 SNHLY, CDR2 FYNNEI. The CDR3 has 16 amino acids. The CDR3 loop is CASSGGDRGLYNEQFF. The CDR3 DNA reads TGTGCCAGCAGCGGGGGTGACAGGGGATTATACAATGAGCAGTTCTTC.

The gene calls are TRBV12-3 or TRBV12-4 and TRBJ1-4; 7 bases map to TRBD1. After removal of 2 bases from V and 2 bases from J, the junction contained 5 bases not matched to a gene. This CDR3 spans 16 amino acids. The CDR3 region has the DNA TGTGCCAGCAGTTTATTCAGGGGGAGGACTAATGAAAAACTGTTTTTT. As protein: CASSLFRGRTNEKLFF.

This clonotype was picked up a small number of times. CDR3 region: CASSIKLSSYNEQFF. CDR3 nucleotides: TGTGCCAGTAGTATAAAGCTTAGCTCCTACAATGAGCAGTTCTTC. The V gene is TRBV19, the J gene TRBJ2-1; D gene uncertain. This CDR3 comprises 15 residues. The V end was cut by 2 bases, the J end by 0 bases, with 8 bases between. The V gene's germline CDR1 is LNHDA and CDR2 SQIVND (reference sequence).

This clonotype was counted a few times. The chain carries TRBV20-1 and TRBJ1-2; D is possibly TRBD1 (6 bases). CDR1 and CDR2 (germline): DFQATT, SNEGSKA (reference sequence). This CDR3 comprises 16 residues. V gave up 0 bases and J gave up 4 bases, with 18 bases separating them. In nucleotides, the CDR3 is TGCAGTGCTAGAGATCTGGGGGGCGCCAGGGGCTATGGCTACACCTTC. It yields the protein CSARDLGGARGYGYTF.

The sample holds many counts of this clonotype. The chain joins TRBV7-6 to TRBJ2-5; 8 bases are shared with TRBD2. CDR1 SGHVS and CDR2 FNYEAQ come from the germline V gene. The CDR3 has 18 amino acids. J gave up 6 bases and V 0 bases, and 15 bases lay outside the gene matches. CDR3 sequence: CASSLAPRTGGPKKTQYF. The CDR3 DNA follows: TGTGCCAGCAGCTTAGCCCCCCGGACGGGGGGGCCGAAGAAGACCCAGTACTTC.

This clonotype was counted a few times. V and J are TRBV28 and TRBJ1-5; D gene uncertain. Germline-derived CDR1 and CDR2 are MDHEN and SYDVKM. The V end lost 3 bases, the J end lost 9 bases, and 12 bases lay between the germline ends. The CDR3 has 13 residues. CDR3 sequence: CASSFRVGGPQHF. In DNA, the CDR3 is TGTGCCAGCAGTTTTCGGGTCGGAGGGCCCCAGCATTTT.

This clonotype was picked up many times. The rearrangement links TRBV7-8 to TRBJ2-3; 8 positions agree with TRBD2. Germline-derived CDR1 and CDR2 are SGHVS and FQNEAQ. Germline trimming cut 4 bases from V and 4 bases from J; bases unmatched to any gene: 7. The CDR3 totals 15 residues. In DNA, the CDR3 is TGTGCCAGCAGCTACGGGGGGGGGGTGGCAGATACGCAGTATTTT. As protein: CASSYGGGVADTQYF.

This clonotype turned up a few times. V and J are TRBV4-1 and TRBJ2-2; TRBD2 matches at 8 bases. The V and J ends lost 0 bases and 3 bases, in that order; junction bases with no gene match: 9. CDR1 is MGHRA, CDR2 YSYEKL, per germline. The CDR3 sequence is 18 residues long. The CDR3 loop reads CASSQEPRAGADTGELFF. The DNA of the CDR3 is TGCGCCAGCAGCCAAGAACCCCGAGCGGGGGCGGACACCGGGGAGCTGTTTTTT.

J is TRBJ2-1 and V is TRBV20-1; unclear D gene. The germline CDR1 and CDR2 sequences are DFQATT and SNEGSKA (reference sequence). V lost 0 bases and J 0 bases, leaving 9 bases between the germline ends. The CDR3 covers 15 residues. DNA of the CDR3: TGCAGTGCTAGAGAAGCCTTCCCCTCCTACAATGAGCAGTTCTTC. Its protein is CSAREAFPSYNEQFF.